The clone carrying this T cell receptor (beta chain) was picked up one time. Its cognate antigen is unknown. V was cut by 1 base and J by 1 base, with 2 bases left in between. The germline gives CDR1 SGHDT, CDR2 YYEEEE. The CDR3 contains 13 residues. Some clones are missing from TCRdb's copy, which holds only in-frame ones; the method was immunoSEQ multiplex PCR. The sample contains under 100,000 clones, roughly 83% of which appear only once. The data stem from a study of cytomegalovirus exposure and HLA in healthy donors. Study results and caveats: Cytomegalovirus-associated TCR beta chains were listed, numbering under 200.

The sequence was collected from a woman between 18 and 30 years old in good health and CMV-seropositive. The source material was PBMCs. This chain links TRBV5-6 with TRBJ2-2, with D hard to call. This chain's CDR3 is CASSLQNTGELFF. CDR3 nucleotides: TGTGCCAGCAGCTTGCAGAACACCGGGGAGCTGTTTTTT.